One and the same sample provided the 13 T cell receptor beta chains below, sequenced in a study of cytomegalovirus exposure and HLA in healthy donors. This PCR relied on a set of 60 Vbeta primers and 13 Jbeta primers. Profiled with immunoSEQ multiplex PCR; TCRdb holds only in-frame clones, not every one. The sample lists 150,000 to 200,000 clones; around 79% were seen once. Source material: PBMCs. Every receptor here comes from a woman in her fifties or sixties in good health and CMV-seronegative.

The J gene is TRBJ1-4, the V gene TRBV6-4, with 7 bases aligning to TRBD1. Per germline, CDR1 MRHNA and CDR2 SNTAGT. Trimming removed 6 bases from V and 5 bases from J; junction bases left unmatched: 3. CDR3 length equals 13 residues. The CDR3, as DNA: TGTGCCAGCAGCCCGACAGGGAATGAAAAACTGTTTTTT. Translated: CASSPTGNEKLFF.

This sequence joins TRBV7-6 and TRBJ2-7; D is possibly TRBD2 (5 bases). The CDR3 loop spans 14 amino acids. The germline gives CDR1 SGHVS, CDR2 FNYEAQ. The V end was cut by 2 bases, the J end by 3 bases, with 11 bases between. The CDR3 DNA sequence: TGTGCCAGCAGCTTATATCCGGGAAGCTACGAGCAGTACTTC. This codes for CASSLYPGSYEQYF.

V and J are TRBV27 and TRBJ2-7; weak D call: TRBD2 (5 bases). Germline V gene lookup returns CDR1 MNHEY and CDR2 SMNVEV (reference sequence). V was cut by 6 bases and J by 0 bases, with 12 bases left in between. The CDR3 contains 14 residues. The CDR3 loop reads CASSLASSSYEQYF. The CDR3 DNA follows: TGTGCCAGCAGCCTAGCCAGCAGCTCCTACGAGCAGTACTTC.

The chain links TRBV7-9 to TRBJ1-4; D gene uncertain. Germline V CDR1 and CDR2: SEHNR, FQNEAQ (reference sequence). Deletions cut 1 base from V and 6 bases from J, with 12 bases between. This CDR3 is 15 amino acids long. In DNA, the CDR3 is TGTGCCAGCAGCTTAGTTAGCGTTACCTATGAAAAACTGTTTTTT. It codes for CASSLVSVTYEKLFF.

This clone was counted between two and nine times. The chain uses TRBV2 and TRBJ1-1; no clear D. Germline V gene data show CDR1 as SNHLY and CDR2 as FYNNEI. There are 13 residues in the CDR3. The V gene lost 8 bases and the J gene lost 0 bases, with 10 bases spanning the gap. CDR3: CASAVPMNTEAFF. CDR3 sequence (DNA): TGTGCCAGCGCGGTACCAATGAACACTGAAGCTTTCTTT. The variable domain in full, completed from reference TRBV2 and TRBJ1-1, reads EPEVTQTPSHQVTQMGQEVILRCVPISNHLYFYWYRQILGQKVEFLVSFYNNEISEKSEIFDDQFSVERPDGSNFTLKIRSTKLEDSAMYFCASAVPMNTEAFFGQGTRLTVV.

The chain has TRBV28 and TRBJ1-5, with 7 bases matching TRBD1. Per the germline V gene, CDR1 is MDHEN and CDR2 is SYDVKM. The CDR3 is 14 amino acids. J lost 5 bases, V lost 6 bases, and 7 bases had no gene match. In DNA form, the CDR3 reads TGTGCCAGCAGCCTAGGGACAGCCTATCAGCCCCAGCATTTT. Amino acid sequence: CASSLGTAYQPQHF.

The chain has TRBV9 and TRBJ2-5, with D unresolved. Trimming removed 0 bases at V and 1 base at J, with 10 bases between. This CDR3 contains 15 residues. CDR1 and CDR2 (germline): SGDLS, YYNGEE. CDR3 DNA: TGTGCCAGCAGCGTAGTCGCCACACCCCAAGAGACCCAGTACTTC. Translating gives CASSVVATPQETQYF.

This clone showed up just once. CDR3 in DNA: TGCGCCAGCAGCTCGGTGACAGGGACCTCTGGAAACACCATATATTTT. Amino acids: CASSSVTGTSGNTIYF. This chain links TRBV5-1 with TRBJ1-3, with TRBD1 matching over 7 bases. Losses at the gene ends were 3 bases for V and 0 bases for J; bases not matched to a gene: 6. Germline V lookup: CDR1 SGHRS, CDR2 YFSETQ. The length of the CDR3 is 16 residues.

To note about this clone: Germline is not matched at one junction end, which may reflect a read error. This rearrangement joins TRBV7-7 to TRBJ2-3, with D possibly matching TRBD2 (6 bases). This CDR3 comprises 16 residues. Looked up from germline, CDR1 is SSHAT and CDR2 is FNYEAQ (reference sequence). The CDR3 here is CASSLETSLATDTQYF. Written as DNA, the CDR3 is TGTGCTAGCAGCTTAGAAACTAGCTTGGCCACAGATACGCAGTATTTT.

The rearrangement joins TRBV9 to TRBJ2-5; D call uncertain. The ends were cut back, 0 bases at V and 2 bases at J, with 5 bases in the middle. This CDR3 is 13 amino acids long. Germline V gene lookup returns CDR1 SGDLS and CDR2 YYNGEE. The CDR3 loop is CASSVGLQETQYF. In DNA, the CDR3 is TGTGCCAGCAGCGTAGGACTGCAAGAGACCCAGTACTTC.

This rearrangement joins TRBV7-2 to TRBJ2-3; possible D gene TRBD1, 6 bases. Germline V gene lookup returns CDR1 SGHTA and CDR2 FQGNSA. This CDR3 is built from 13 residues. V lost 1 base and J 6 bases, leaving 8 bases between the germline ends. In nucleotides, the CDR3 is TGTGCCAGCAGCTTAGACAGGGTGGATACGCAGTATTTT. Translated: CASSLDRVDTQYF.

V gene TRBV27 combines with J gene TRBJ2-4; TRBD2 agrees at 11 bases. The CDR3 totals 13 residues. V shed 8 bases and J 6 bases; nucleotides not matched to a gene: 3. CDR1 is MNHEY and CDR2 is SMNVEV in the germline V gene (reference sequence). The CDR3, as DNA: TGTGCCAGCCGACTAGCGGGATTAAACATTCAGTACTTC. Translating it yields CASRLAGLNIQYF.

This clone was found a few times. The V gene is TRBV4-2, the J gene TRBJ1-1, with no clear D. Germline V CDR1 and CDR2: LGHNA, YNFKEQ. The length of the CDR3 is 16 residues. Trimming left V 0 bases short and J 1 base short, with 12 bases between. The CDR3: CASSQEVSYGNTEAFF. CDR3 in DNA: TGTGCCAGCAGCCAAGAGGTATCCTACGGGAACACTGAAGCTTTCTTT.